The entry below gives a single T cell receptor beta chain sequence along with its context. The antigen is undetermined. The data were produced by immunoSEQ multiplex PCR, yet TCRdb's version contains in-frame clones alone and is incomplete. Of about 140,000 clones in the sample, 70% to 90% were seen once. The data originate from a study of T cell responses to AZD1222 COVID-19 vaccine. Notes on the study in general: Reportedly, nearly half the spike-specific TCRs target unmutated variant regions.

This CDR3 spans 14 amino acids. Trimming removed 4 bases from V and 5 bases from J, with 14 bases in between. Germline CDR1 SGHRS, CDR2 YFSETQ. The material was peripheral blood, obtained on day 0 of AZD1222 vaccination. This sequence joins TRBV5-1 and TRBJ2-3, with D possibly matching TRBD2 (5 bases). The clonotype comes from an adult in good health. This CDR3 is CASSLGPREDTQYF. In nucleotides, the CDR3 is TGCGCCAGCAGCCTCGGGCCGAGGGAAGATACGCAGTATTTT.